The clone carrying this TCR beta chain has just one count. The source of the sample is a study of blood T cell repertoires in COVID-19. Study as a whole: Acute and convalescent COVID-19 specimens originated in the United States, Italy and Spain. From T cells, B-cell-depleted T cells, or PBMCs came the material, which was cDNA or gDNA.

Germline V gene data show CDR1 as MNHEY and CDR2 as SVGAGI. With 1 base removed from V and 5 bases from J, the gap between germline ends came to 8 bases. The CDR3 is made up of 13 amino acids. Methods used by the authors: Amplification from reference gene primers served as the basis for estimated nucleated cell counts. Sequencing used immunoSEQ multiplex PCR; TCRdb keeps in-frame clones, though not all of them. V, J and clone size were drawn from that table, and D and trimming were deduced from the DNA. The data contain about 50,000 clones, roughly 82% of them seen just once; the ten biggest clones take up roughly 2.1%.

The sequencing input was peripheral blood. The sequence was obtained from a woman aged 55 to 70 with acute or convalescent COVID-19. The chain uses TRBV6-5 and TRBJ2-5; maybe TRBD1 (6 bases). CDR3 in DNA: TGTGCCAGCAGTTACTACAGGGACGAGACCCAGTACTTC. Translated: CASSYYRDETQYF.